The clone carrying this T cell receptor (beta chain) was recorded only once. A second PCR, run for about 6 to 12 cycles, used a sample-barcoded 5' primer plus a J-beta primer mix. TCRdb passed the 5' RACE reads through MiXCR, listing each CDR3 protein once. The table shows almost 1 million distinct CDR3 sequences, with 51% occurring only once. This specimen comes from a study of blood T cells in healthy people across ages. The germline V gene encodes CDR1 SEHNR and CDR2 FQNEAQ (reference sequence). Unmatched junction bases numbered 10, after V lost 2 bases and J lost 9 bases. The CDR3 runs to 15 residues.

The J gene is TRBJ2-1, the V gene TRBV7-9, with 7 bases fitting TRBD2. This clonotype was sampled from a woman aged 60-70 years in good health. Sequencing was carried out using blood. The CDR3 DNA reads TGTGCCAGCAGCTTAAACCCCCTCCCGGGGGGTGAGCAGTTCTTC. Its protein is CASSLNPLPGGEQFF.